A selection of T cell receptor beta chains follows, all from one sample in a study of blood T cell repertoires in COVID-19. Profiling relied on immunoSEQ multiplex PCR, and the TCRdb table lists in-frame clones only, not all of them. The data contain roughly 200,000 clones, 83% of them singletons. Specimen: peripheral blood. The receptors come from a woman in her thirties with COVID-19, enrolled during active disease. The CDR3 runs from the conserved cysteine through the conserved F or W. The D gene is left open where the match is weak. The size field is filled for only some rows; it gives once, few, many or a size class.

d_gene: .
j_gene: TRBJ1-6
v_gene: TRBV6-2/TRBV6-3
abundance: once
len: 12
CDR3nt: TGTGCCAGCAGCCGTCCAAATTCACCCCTCCACTTT
CDR3aa: CASSRPNSPLHF

d_gene: TRBD1
j_gene: TRBJ1-3
v_gene: TRBV15
abundance: once
len: 17
CDR3nt: TGTGCCACCAGCGTAGGACAGGGAGGGCTCTCTGGAAACACCATATATTTT
CDR3aa: CATSVGQGGLSGNTIYF

d_gene: .
j_gene: TRBJ1-2
v_gene: TRBV25-1
abundance: .
len: 13
CDR3nt: TGTGCCAGCAGTGAGGTCAGTGGCTATGGCTACACCTTC
CDR3aa: CASSEVSGYGYTF

d_gene: .
j_gene: TRBJ1-3
v_gene: TRBV4-1
abundance: .
len: 16
CDR3nt: TGCGCCAGCAGCCAAGAGTGGGCGAGCCAATTAAACACCATATATTTT
CDR3aa: CASSQEWASQLNTIYF

d_gene: TRBD1
j_gene: TRBJ2-7
v_gene: TRBV27
abundance: .
len: 15
CDR3nt: TGTGCCAGCAGTTTAGGGACAGGGCTACCCTACGAGCAGTACTTC
CDR3aa: CASSLGTGLPYEQYF

d_gene: .
j_gene: TRBJ2-2
v_gene: TRBV30
abundance: once
len: 14
CDR3nt: TGTGCCTCCTCCACCGGGACTCAGCACGGGGAGCTGTTTTTT
CDR3aa: CASSTGTQHGELFF

d_gene: TRBD2
j_gene: TRBJ2-1
v_gene: TRBV3-1/TRBV3-2
abundance: once
len: 15
CDR3nt: TGTGCCACTACACCGGGACTAGGCTCCCTCCCTGAGCAGTTCTTC
CDR3aa: CATTPGLGSLPEQFF

d_gene: TRBD1
j_gene: TRBJ2-7
v_gene: TRBV4-3
abundance: .
len: 16
CDR3nt: TGCGCCAGCAGCGGCCCAGGACAGGGGCGAGCCTACGAGCAGTACTTC
CDR3aa: CASSGPGQGRAYEQYF

d_gene: TRBD2
j_gene: TRBJ2-1
v_gene: TRBV3-1/TRBV3-2
abundance: .
len: 14
CDR3nt: TGTGCCAGCAGCGAAAGCGGGAGGGGGAATGAGCAGTTCTTC
CDR3aa: CASSESGRGNEQFF

d_gene: TRBD2
j_gene: TRBJ2-3
v_gene: TRBV20-1
abundance: .
len: 17
CDR3nt: TGCAGTGCTAGTTCAGCGGGGGGGACGGCTTGGACAGATACGCAGTATTTT
CDR3aa: CSASSAGGTAWTDTQYF

d_gene: .
j_gene: TRBJ1-1
v_gene: TRBV3-1/TRBV3-2
abundance: .
len: 11
CDR3nt: TGTGCCAGCAGCCAAAAGACTCGGGCTTTCTTT
CDR3aa: CASSQKTRAFF

d_gene: TRBD1
j_gene: TRBJ1-2
v_gene: TRBV19
abundance: .
len: 16
CDR3nt: TGTGCCAGTAGTACTGGGACAGGGGGCGCCAGCTATGGCTACACCTTC
CDR3aa: CASSTGTGGASYGYTF

d_gene: TRBD2
j_gene: TRBJ2-1
v_gene: TRBV9
abundance: .
len: 13
CDR3nt: TGTGCCAGCAGCGGTAGCGGGTTGGCTGAGCAGTTCTTC
CDR3aa: CASSGSGLAEQFF

d_gene: .
j_gene: TRBJ1-1
v_gene: TRBV9
abundance: .
len: 13
CDR3nt: TGTGCCAGCAGCCAAAATATAGACAGCGAAGCTTTCTTT
CDR3aa: CASSQNIDSEAFF

d_gene: .
j_gene: TRBJ1-2
v_gene: TRBV7-9
abundance: many
len: 13
CDR3nt: TGTGCCAGCAGCTTAGGGGAGAGCTATGGCTACACCTTC
CDR3aa: CASSLGESYGYTF

d_gene: TRBD1
j_gene: TRBJ2-1
v_gene: TRBV11-3
abundance: .
len: 16
CDR3nt: TGTGCCAGCAGCTTGGATCCGGGACAGGGAATGGATGAGCAGTTCTTC
CDR3aa: CASSLDPGQGMDEQFF

d_gene: TRBD1
j_gene: TRBJ2-6
v_gene: TRBV28
abundance: few
len: 16
CDR3nt: TGTGCCAGCACGACAGGGGTCTTATCTGGGGCCAACGTCCTGACTTTC
CDR3aa: CASTTGVLSGANVLTF

d_gene: .
j_gene: TRBJ2-3
v_gene: TRBV5-6
abundance: few
len: 18
CDR3nt: TGTGCCAGCAGCTTGAGTAAAGGGGTACCTTTCTTCACAGATACGCAGTATTTT
CDR3aa: CASSLSKGVPFFTDTQYF

d_gene: .
j_gene: TRBJ2-3
v_gene: TRBV20-1
abundance: .
len: 15
CDR3nt: TGCAGTGCTAGTGTAGGCGGCCCGGTCGCAGATACGCAGTATTTT
CDR3aa: CSASVGGPVADTQYF

d_gene: .
j_gene: TRBJ2-1
v_gene: TRBV6-5
abundance: few
len: 14
CDR3nt: TGTGCCAGCAGTTACGGGTCCAGGCACAATGAGCAGTTCTTC
CDR3aa: CASSYGSRHNEQFF

d_gene: .
j_gene: TRBJ1-3
v_gene: TRBV21-1
abundance: .
len: 15
CDR3nt: TGTGCCAGCAGCAAAGTATGCCACTCCGGAAACACCATATATTTT
CDR3aa: CASSKVCHSGNTIYF

d_gene: .
j_gene: TRBJ2-1
v_gene: TRBV18
abundance: .
len: 14
CDR3nt: TGTGCCAGCTCACCAGGAGAGTCCTACAATGAGCAGTTCTTC
CDR3aa: CASSPGESYNEQFF

d_gene: .
j_gene: TRBJ2-5
v_gene: TRBV6-5
abundance: .
len: 14
CDR3nt: TGTGCCAGCAGTTACTCGAGTAGGGGGGAGACCCAGTACTTC
CDR3aa: CASSYSSRGETQYF

d_gene: .
j_gene: TRBJ1-4
v_gene: TRBV4-3
abundance: .
len: 14
CDR3nt: TGCGCCAGCAGCCAAGGAGGGCGATCGGAAAAACTGTTTTTT
CDR3aa: CASSQGGRSEKLFF

d_gene: TRBD2
j_gene: TRBJ2-1
v_gene: TRBV10-3
abundance: .
len: 15
CDR3nt: TGTGCCATCAGAGGGGATAGCGGGAGTAGGAATGAGCAGTTCTTC
CDR3aa: CAIRGDSGSRNEQFF

d_gene: TRBD2
j_gene: TRBJ2-5
v_gene: TRBV9
abundance: .
len: 16
CDR3nt: TGTGCCAGCAGCGCTCCTAGGACTAGCGTGGAAGAGACCCAGTACTTC
CDR3aa: CASSAPRTSVEETQYF

d_gene: .
j_gene: TRBJ2-7
v_gene: TRBV27
abundance: .
len: 13
CDR3nt: TGTGCCAGCAGCCCTACGGGGTTGTACGAGCAGTACTTC
CDR3aa: CASSPTGLYEQYF

d_gene: TRBD1
j_gene: TRBJ1-1
v_gene: TRBV27
abundance: .
len: 14
CDR3nt: TGTGCCAGCAGTCCCAGACAGGGAAGCACTGAAGCTTTCTTT
CDR3aa: CASSPRQGSTEAFF

d_gene: .
j_gene: TRBJ2-7
v_gene: TRBV3-1/TRBV3-2
abundance: .
len: 12
CDR3nt: TGTGCCAGCAGCCAAAGAGGGGGCGAGCAGTACTTC
CDR3aa: CASSQRGGEQYF

d_gene: TRBD2
j_gene: TRBJ2-2
v_gene: TRBV9
abundance: .
len: 14
CDR3nt: TGTGCCAGCAGCCTCGGGACTAGCGCCGGGGAGCTGTTTTTT
CDR3aa: CASSLGTSAGELFF

d_gene: TRBD1
j_gene: TRBJ1-5
v_gene: TRBV15
abundance: .
len: 16
CDR3nt: TGTGCCACCAGCAGCAAAACAGGGGGAGGCAATCAGCCCCAGCATTTT
CDR3aa: CATSSKTGGGNQPQHF

d_gene: .
j_gene: TRBJ2-3
v_gene: TRBV5-1
abundance: .
len: 18
CDR3nt: TGCGCCAGCAGCCCGGTGGGGGGAGCGGCGAGGAGCACAGATACGCAGTATTTT
CDR3aa: CASSPVGGAARSTDTQYF

d_gene: TRBD2
j_gene: TRBJ2-3
v_gene: TRBV5-4
abundance: .
len: 16
CDR3nt: TGTGCCAGCAGCTCGGTAGCGGGAGGCTCCGCAGATACGCAGTATTTT
CDR3aa: CASSSVAGGSADTQYF

d_gene: .
j_gene: TRBJ1-1
v_gene: TRBV30
abundance: once
len: 13
CDR3nt: TGTGCCTGGAGTGTACGGTGGAACACTGAAGCTTTCTTT
CDR3aa: CAWSVRWNTEAFF

d_gene: TRBD1
j_gene: TRBJ2-7
v_gene: TRBV20-1
abundance: .
len: 14
CDR3nt: TGCAGTGCTAGTTCCAGGGGGTACTCCTACGAGCAGTACTTC
CDR3aa: CSASSRGYSYEQYF

d_gene: TRBD2
j_gene: TRBJ2-5
v_gene: TRBV19
abundance: .
len: 17
CDR3nt: TGTGCCAGTAGTACTGGGACTAGCGGGAGGGCCAGGGAGACCCAGTACTTC
CDR3aa: CASSTGTSGRARETQYF

d_gene: .
j_gene: TRBJ2-1
v_gene: TRBV7-3
abundance: once
len: 14
CDR3nt: TGTGCCAGCAGCTTAGCGGGCTCCTACAATGAGCAGTTCTTC
CDR3aa: CASSLAGSYNEQFF

d_gene: .
j_gene: TRBJ2-5
v_gene: TRBV7-2
abundance: .
len: 15
CDR3nt: TGTGCCAGCAGCCGCGGATCGACAGCGCAAGAGACCCAGTACTTC
CDR3aa: CASSRGSTAQETQYF

d_gene: .
j_gene: TRBJ2-4
v_gene: TRBV28
abundance: .
len: 14
CDR3nt: TGTGCCAGCAGTTCGACAGGAACAGAAGACATTCAGTACTTC
CDR3aa: CASSSTGTEDIQYF

d_gene: .
j_gene: TRBJ2-1
v_gene: TRBV2
abundance: .
len: 13
CDR3nt: TGTGCCAGCAGCGGGGTCTCCTACAATGAGCAGTTCTTC
CDR3aa: CASSGVSYNEQFF

d_gene: .
j_gene: TRBJ2-4
v_gene: TRBV3-1/TRBV3-2
abundance: .
len: 16
CDR3nt: TGTGCCAGCAGCGACCGTAACAGGGCCGGTTTAAACATTCAGTACTTC
CDR3aa: CASSDRNRAGLNIQYF

d_gene: TRBD1
j_gene: TRBJ1-2
v_gene: TRBV27
abundance: .
len: 15
CDR3nt: TGTGCCAGCAGTTTAAGGCAGGGGGCAAACTATGGCTACACCTTC
CDR3aa: CASSLRQGANYGYTF

d_gene: .
j_gene: TRBJ2-7
v_gene: TRBV6-1
abundance: .
len: 15
CDR3nt: TGTGCCAGCAGTGAAGGACTATACGTACCCTACGAGCAGTACTTC
CDR3aa: CASSEGLYVPYEQYF

d_gene: .
j_gene: TRBJ1-2
v_gene: TRBV11-3
abundance: .
len: 15
CDR3nt: TGTGCCAGCAGCTCAAATACGACTGATGACTATGGCTACACCTTC
CDR3aa: CASSSNTTDDYGYTF

d_gene: .
j_gene: TRBJ2-4
v_gene: TRBV5-6
abundance: .
len: 16
CDR3nt: TGTGCCAGCAGCCCGAGACAGGGAGGAACCAAAAACATTCAGTACTTC
CDR3aa: CASSPRQGGTKNIQYF

d_gene: TRBD2
j_gene: TRBJ2-1
v_gene: TRBV6-4
abundance: once
len: 17
CDR3nt: TGTGCCAGCAGTGACGCAAAGGGGCTAGCGGGGGCTAATGAGCAGTTCTTC
CDR3aa: CASSDAKGLAGANEQFF

d_gene: .
j_gene: TRBJ2-6
v_gene: TRBV25-1
abundance: .
len: 11
CDR3nt: TGTGCCAGCAGTGCCTTCAACGTCCTGACTTTC
CDR3aa: CASSAFNVLTF

d_gene: .
j_gene: TRBJ2-3
v_gene: TRBV4-2
abundance: .
len: 16
CDR3nt: TGTGCCAGCAGCCGTTCCGGGGGAGCGATTACAGATACGCAGTATTTT
CDR3aa: CASSRSGGAITDTQYF

d_gene: TRBD2
j_gene: TRBJ2-7
v_gene: TRBV29-1
abundance: .
len: 14
CDR3nt: TGCAGCGTTACCTGGGTCGGGAGGGTCACAGAGCAGTACTTC
CDR3aa: CSVTWVGRVTEQYF

d_gene: .
j_gene: TRBJ1-3
v_gene: TRBV3-1/TRBV3-2
abundance: .
len: 15
CDR3nt: TGTGCCAGCAGCAGCGGCAGGCTCTCTGGAAACACCATATATTTT
CDR3aa: CASSSGRLSGNTIYF

d_gene: .
j_gene: TRBJ2-6
v_gene: TRBV6-5
abundance: .
len: 15
CDR3nt: TGTGCCAGCAGGTCAGGGCTGACTGGGGCCAACGTCCTGACTTTC
CDR3aa: CASRSGLTGANVLTF

d_gene: .
j_gene: TRBJ1-5
v_gene: TRBV15
abundance: .
len: 13
CDR3nt: TGTGCCACCAGCAGAGATTCGGGTCAGCCCCAGCATTTT
CDR3aa: CATSRDSGQPQHF

d_gene: .
j_gene: TRBJ2-1
v_gene: TRBV6-6
abundance: .
len: 12
CDR3nt: TGTGCCAGCAGTTACTCCGGGAATGAGCAGTTCTTC
CDR3aa: CASSYSGNEQFF

d_gene: TRBD1
j_gene: TRBJ1-2
v_gene: TRBV7-9
abundance: once
len: 13
CDR3nt: TGTGCCAGCAGCTGGCTAGACAGGGTAGGCTACACCTTC
CDR3aa: CASSWLDRVGYTF